The clone carrying this T cell receptor (beta chain) has a count of ten or more. Trimming stripped 2 bases from V and 8 bases from J, with 19 bases between. This CDR3 is 16 amino acids long. For TCRbeta, the library was prepared with unique molecular identifiers. TCRdb itself ran the PCR reads through MiXCR, one entry per CDR3 protein. The table includes about 72,000 distinct CDR3 sequences, 7% to 8% detected once. This entry comes from a study of T-cell reconstitution after alpha-beta-depleted transplantation in children. This receptor was taken from a human donor who donated a stem cell graft to a child with acute lymphoblastic leukemia. The specimen comprised PBMCs from the stem cell graft donor, sampled from the stem cell graft. V usage is TRBV12-3 or TRBV12-4 and J usage is TRBJ1-5; TRBD1 might be the D (5 bases). The chain's CDR3 is CASSLRGRAGGEPQHF. As DNA, the CDR3 is TGTGCCAGCAGTTTAAGAGGGCGGGCTGGAGGGGAGCCCCAGCATTTT.